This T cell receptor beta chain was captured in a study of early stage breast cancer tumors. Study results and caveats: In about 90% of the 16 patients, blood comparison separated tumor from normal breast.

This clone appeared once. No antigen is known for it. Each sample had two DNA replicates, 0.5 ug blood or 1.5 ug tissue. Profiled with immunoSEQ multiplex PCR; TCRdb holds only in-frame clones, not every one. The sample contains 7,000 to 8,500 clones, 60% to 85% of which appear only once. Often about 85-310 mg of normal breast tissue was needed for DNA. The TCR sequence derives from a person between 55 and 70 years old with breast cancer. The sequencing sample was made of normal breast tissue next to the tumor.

The CDR3 loop is CASSAGTSGHTGELFF. CDR3 nucleotide sequence: TGTGCCAGCAGCGCCGGGACTAGCGGACACACCGGGGAGCTGTTTTTT. The rearrangement joins TRBV9 to TRBJ2-2; 11 nucleotides agree with TRBD2. From germline, CDR1 is SGDLS and CDR2 YYNGEE. The CDR3 totals 16 residues. The V and J ends lost 3 bases and 3 bases, in that order; junction bases with no gene match: 4.